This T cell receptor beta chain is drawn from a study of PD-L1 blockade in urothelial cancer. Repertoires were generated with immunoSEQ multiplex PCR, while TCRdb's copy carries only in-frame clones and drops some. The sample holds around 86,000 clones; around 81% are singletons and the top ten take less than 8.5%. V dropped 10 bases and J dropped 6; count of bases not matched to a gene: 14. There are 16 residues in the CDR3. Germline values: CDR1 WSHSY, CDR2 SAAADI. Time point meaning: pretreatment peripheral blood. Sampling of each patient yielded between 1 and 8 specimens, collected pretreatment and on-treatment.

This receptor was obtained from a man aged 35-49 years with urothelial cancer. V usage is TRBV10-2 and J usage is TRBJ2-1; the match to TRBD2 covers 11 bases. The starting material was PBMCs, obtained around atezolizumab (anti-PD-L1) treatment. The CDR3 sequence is CATKETSGSLVNEQFF. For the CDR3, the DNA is TGCGCCACCAAGGAAACTAGCGGGAGTCTGGTCAATGAGCAGTTCTTC.